A selection of T cell receptor beta chains follows, all from one sample in a study of T cell changes during pregnancy in multiple sclerosis. Sequenced by immunoSEQ multiplex PCR; TCRdb stores in-frame clones only, minus some. This sample has tens of thousands of clones, with 91% found just once. Sample: CD4+ T cells from peripheral blood mononuclear cells, taken before pregnancy. These receptor sequences come from a female donor with multiple sclerosis, enrolled in a pregnancy study. Both conserved end residues are part of each CDR3. The D gene is left open where the match is weak. Some rows mark clone size as missing; the rest say once, few, many or name a class of expanded clone.

clone size: -; V gene: TRBV6-5; CDR3 length: 16; D gene: TRBD1; J gene: TRBJ2-7; CDR3 DNA: TGTGCCAGCAGTTACTCGTTTCAGGGGGCGCGGAGCGAGCAGTACTTC; CDR3 protein: CASSYSFQGARSEQYF
clone size: -; V gene: TRBV5-6; CDR3 length: 16; D gene: TRBD2; J gene: TRBJ2-7; CDR3 DNA: TGTGCCAGCAGCTTGGGCCCGGGACTAGCGAACTACGAGCAGTACTTC; CDR3 protein: CASSLGPGLANYEQYF
clone size: -; V gene: TRBV18; CDR3 length: 12; D gene: -; J gene: TRBJ1-5; CDR3 DNA: TGTGCCAGCTCACTAGCGGGTCAGCCCCAGCATTTT; CDR3 protein: CASSLAGQPQHF
clone size: -; V gene: TRBV29-1; CDR3 length: 15; D gene: TRBD1; J gene: TRBJ2-7; CDR3 DNA: TGCAGCGTTCACACCGGGACAGGGGGCCCCTACGAGCAGTACTTC; CDR3 protein: CSVHTGTGGPYEQYF
clone size: -; V gene: TRBV5-1; CDR3 length: 14; D gene: -; J gene: TRBJ2-5; CDR3 DNA: TGCGCCAGCAGCTTTAACATGGGAGCCGAGACCCAGTACTTC; CDR3 protein: CASSFNMGAETQYF
clone size: -; V gene: TRBV25-1; CDR3 length: 13; D gene: TRBD1; J gene: TRBJ1-2; CDR3 DNA: TGTGCCAGTCTTTCTGACAGGGGATATGGCTACACCTTC; CDR3 protein: CASLSDRGYGYTF
clone size: few; V gene: TRBV7-8; CDR3 length: 17; D gene: TRBD1; J gene: TRBJ2-7; CDR3 DNA: TGTGCCAGCAGCCCGCTGACAGGGGGCCCCCCCACCTACGAGCAGTACTTC; CDR3 protein: CASSPLTGGPPTYEQYF
clone size: -; V gene: TRBV5-1; CDR3 length: 16; D gene: -; J gene: TRBJ2-6; CDR3 DNA: TGCGCCAGCAGCCGCGACGGGGGATCTGGGGCCAACGTCCTGACTTTC; CDR3 protein: CASSRDGGSGANVLTF
clone size: -; V gene: TRBV19; CDR3 length: 15; D gene: -; J gene: TRBJ1-5; CDR3 DNA: TGTGCCAGTAGTAGCATAGGGGCCCTAAATCAGCCCCAGCATTTT; CDR3 protein: CASSSIGALNQPQHF
clone size: -; V gene: TRBV4-2; CDR3 length: 16; D gene: TRBD2; J gene: TRBJ2-3; CDR3 DNA: TGTGCCAGCAGCTACCCGTCTAGCGGGGACACAGATACGCAGTATTTT; CDR3 protein: CASSYPSSGDTDTQYF
clone size: -; V gene: TRBV30; CDR3 length: 12; D gene: -; J gene: TRBJ2-7; CDR3 DNA: TGTGCCTGGAGTGAGTCGGGGTACGAGCAGTACTTC; CDR3 protein: CAWSESGYEQYF
clone size: -; V gene: TRBV6-5; CDR3 length: 14; D gene: -; J gene: TRBJ1-1; CDR3 DNA: TGTGCCAGCAGGAGGCAGGGAACGAACACTGAAGCTTTCTTT; CDR3 protein: CASRRQGTNTEAFF
clone size: -; V gene: TRBV5-1; CDR3 length: 17; D gene: TRBD2; J gene: TRBJ2-1; CDR3 DNA: TGCGCCAGCAGCTTCGGGACTAGCGGGGGTACCTACAATGAGCAGTTCTTC; CDR3 protein: CASSFGTSGGTYNEQFF
clone size: -; V gene: TRBV9; CDR3 length: 14; D gene: TRBD1; J gene: TRBJ1-6; CDR3 DNA: TGTGCCAGCAGCGTAAGGGGGCGAAATTCACCCCTCCACTTT; CDR3 protein: CASSVRGRNSPLHF
clone size: -; V gene: TRBV28; CDR3 length: 15; D gene: -; J gene: TRBJ1-1; CDR3 DNA: TGTGCCAGCAGTCCTAGGGTGGGGAGGAACACTGAAGCTTTCTTT; CDR3 protein: CASSPRVGRNTEAFF
clone size: -; V gene: TRBV6-5; CDR3 length: 16; D gene: -; J gene: TRBJ1-5; CDR3 DNA: TGTGCCAGCAGTTTGACAGCAGGGGCCACCAATCAGCCCCAGCATTTT; CDR3 protein: CASSLTAGATNQPQHF
clone size: -; V gene: TRBV5-1; CDR3 length: 13; D gene: -; J gene: TRBJ1-4; CDR3 DNA: TGCGCCAGCAGCGTCAGGGCAAATGAAAAACTGTTTTTT; CDR3 protein: CASSVRANEKLFF
clone size: -; V gene: TRBV5-1; CDR3 length: 15; D gene: -; J gene: TRBJ2-3; CDR3 DNA: TGCGCCAGCAGCTTGGCCAACGCAGGCAGAGATACGCAGTATTTT; CDR3 protein: CASSLANAGRDTQYF
clone size: -; V gene: TRBV7-2; CDR3 length: 13; D gene: -; J gene: TRBJ1-1; CDR3 DNA: TGTGCCAGCAGCTTACCGGTGAACACTGAAGCTTTCTTT; CDR3 protein: CASSLPVNTEAFF
clone size: -; V gene: TRBV5-1; CDR3 length: 16; D gene: -; J gene: TRBJ2-3; CDR3 DNA: TGCGCCAGCAGCTTGGGGGGCACAAGGGTCACAGATACGCAGTATTTT; CDR3 protein: CASSLGGTRVTDTQYF
clone size: once; V gene: TRBV5-6; CDR3 length: 14; D gene: TRBD1; J gene: TRBJ1-5; CDR3 DNA: TGTGCCAGCAGCTTGGACAGGGGCCGGCAGCCCCAGCATTTT; CDR3 protein: CASSLDRGRQPQHF
clone size: -; V gene: TRBV6-1; CDR3 length: 15; D gene: TRBD1; J gene: TRBJ2-3; CDR3 DNA: TGTGCCAGCAGCAGACAGGGACCTTTTGGAGATACGCAGTATTTT; CDR3 protein: CASSRQGPFGDTQYF
clone size: -; V gene: TRBV5-4; CDR3 length: 14; D gene: TRBD1; J gene: TRBJ1-1; CDR3 DNA: TGTGCCAGCAGCTTAGGAGACAGGGGGCCCGGAGCTTTCTTT; CDR3 protein: CASSLGDRGPGAFF
clone size: -; V gene: TRBV5-6; CDR3 length: 14; D gene: -; J gene: TRBJ1-5; CDR3 DNA: TGTGCCAGCAGCTTCCTATTCAGCAATCAGCCCCAGCATTTT; CDR3 protein: CASSFLFSNQPQHF
clone size: -; V gene: TRBV6-5; CDR3 length: 13; D gene: -; J gene: TRBJ1-2; CDR3 DNA: TGTGCCAGCAGTCAAACCCAGGGCTCCGGCTACACCTTC; CDR3 protein: CASSQTQGSGYTF
clone size: once; V gene: TRBV7-3; CDR3 length: 14; D gene: -; J gene: TRBJ2-2; CDR3 DNA: TGTGCCAGCAGCTTAAGCGGGACGGGCGGGGAGCTGTTTTTT; CDR3 protein: CASSLSGTGGELFF
clone size: -; V gene: TRBV11-2; CDR3 length: 15; D gene: TRBD2; J gene: TRBJ2-3; CDR3 DNA: TGTGCCAGCAGCTTGGGACTAGCTAGCACAGATACGCAGTATTTT; CDR3 protein: CASSLGLASTDTQYF
clone size: -; V gene: TRBV7-9; CDR3 length: 17; D gene: TRBD1; J gene: TRBJ1-2; CDR3 DNA: TGTGCCAGCACCCAAATTTTGACAGGGCCGGATTATAAAGGCTACACCTTC; CDR3 protein: CASTQILTGPDYKGYTF